One and the same sample provided the 29 T cell receptor beta chains below, sequenced in a study of tissue T cells after allogeneic stem cell transplantation. Using immunoSEQ multiplex PCR, the repertoire was profiled, and TCRdb retains in-frame clones only, with some absent. The sample includes about 22,000 clones, roughly 72% of them seen just once. Sequencing was performed on spleen. Every receptor here comes from a female BALB/c mouse in good health. This mouse strain has H2-d as its MHC haplotype.

For this clone: Gene labels here are mouse ones. The DNA read from the CDR3 is TGTGCCAGCAGTATACGGCTAAGCTCCTATGAACAGTAC. Translated: CASSIRLSSYEQY. The full CDR3 protein is CASSIRLSSYEQYF. The rearrangement uses TRBV19 and TRBJ2-7, with unresolved D. The read comes to an end 1 residue before the CDR3 does, leaving the germline J gene to fill in the end. Germline V gene lookup returns CDR1 FNHDT and CDR2 SITEND (reference sequence). This CDR3 comprises 14 residues. V lost 1 base and J 0 bases, leaving 8 bases between the germline ends. The full variable domain, its missing parts supplied by reference TRBV19 and TRBJ2-7, is GGIITQTPKFLIGQEGQKLTLKCQQNFNHDTMYWYRQDSGKGLRLIYYSITENDLQKGDLSEGYDASREKKSSFSLTVTSAQKNEMAVFLCASSIRLSSYEQYFGPGTRLTVL.

As regards this clone: The germline and genes are mouse ones. The CDR3 end lies 1 residue beyond the end of the read and is filled in from the germline J gene. The chain joins TRBV1 to TRBJ2-7; weak D call: TRBD1 (6 bases). CDR3 length equals 14 residues. Deletions cut 0 bases from V and 4 bases from J, with 10 bases between. CDR1 NSQYPW and CDR2 LRSPGD come from the germline V gene (reference sequence). CDR3 region: CTCSADWGQYEQYF. CDR3 DNA, as far as it was read: TGCACCTGCAGTGCAGATTGGGGACAATATGAACAGTAC.

Points on this clone: The genes and germline here are from mouse. The covered CDR3 bases are TGTGCCAGCAGTGCTAGTCAAAACACCTTGTAC. Translating gives CASSASQNTLY. The entire CDR3 is CASSASQNTLYF. This chain joins TRBV19 and TRBJ2-4; D gene unclear. From the germline J gene comes the end of the CDR3, since the read stops 1 residue before it. Germline CDR1 FNHDT, CDR2 SITEND (reference sequence). Between the trimmed V and J ends, which lost 4 bases and 0 bases, there was a span of 3 bases. This CDR3 comprises 12 residues.

With regard to this clone: Genes and germline come from the mouse. The DNA ends 1 residue before the CDR3 does, and the rest of the CDR3 is filled in from the germline J gene. V and J are TRBV20 and TRBJ1-4; the match to TRBD1 covers 10 bases. Germline CDR1 reads GFQATS; CDR2 reads STVNSAI. V lost 3 bases to trimming and J lost 6 bases; unmatched junction nucleotides: 4. The CDR3 sequence is 14 residues long. The chain's CDR3 is CGASPGQGHERLFF. The sequenced part of the CDR3 DNA is TGTGGTGCTAGTCCGGGACAGGGGCACGAAAGATTATTT.

Points on this clone: Mouse names are used for the genes. The CDR3 end is not reached by the read, which stops 1 residue before it; the germline J gene fills it in. This chain uses TRBV19 with TRBJ1-3; 11 bases agree with TRBD1. This CDR3 spans 15 amino acids. V lost 4 bases and J lost 3; bases outside the gene matches: 3. The V gene's germline CDR1 is FNHDT and CDR2 SITEND (reference sequence). CDR3 sequence reads: CASSGQGALGNTLYF. The part of the CDR3 DNA that was read is TGTGCCAGCAGTGGACAGGGGGCGCTTGGAAATACGCTCTAT.

Concerning this clone itself: Gene names refer to mouse genes. The read ends 1 residue before the CDR3 terminus; that terminus is restored from the germline J gene. The chain has TRBV16 and TRBJ2-5, with 9 bases fitting TRBD2. CDR3 length equals 14 residues. CDR1 is SGHSA and CDR2 is FRNQAP in the germline V gene. J gave up 4 bases and V 5 bases, and 4 bases lay outside the gene matches. The CDR3 loop reads CASSHGGAEDTQYF. The part of the CDR3 DNA that was read is TGTGCAAGCAGCCATGGGGGGGCGGAAGACACCCAGTAC. The whole variable domain, remainder taken from reference TRBV16 and TRBJ2-5, is NAGVIQTPRHKVTGKGQEATLWCEPISGHSAVFWYRQTIVQGLEFLTYFRNQAPIDDSGMPKERFSAQMPNQSHSTLKIQSTQPQDSAVYLCASSHGGAEDTQYFGPGTRLLVL.

Note on this clone: Gene names follow the mouse nomenclature. Sequencing ends 1 residue short of the CDR3 end; the germline J gene provides the rest. V is TRBV19 and J is TRBJ1-6, with D hard to call. TRBJ1-6 carries the ORF label, with uncertain function. V lost 1 base and J lost 5, with 4 bases in between. This CDR3 comprises 13 residues. CDR1 is FNHDT, CDR2 SITEND, per germline (reference sequence). The CDR3: CASSIRDNSPLYF. Partial CDR3 DNA: TGTGCCAGCAGTATAAGGGATAATTCGCCCCTCTAC.

About this clone itself: The listed genes are named as in mouse. Coverage ceases 1 residue before the CDR3 finishes, and the germline J gene fills in the end. V and J are TRBV5 and TRBJ2-3, with D unresolved. V dropped 0 bases and J dropped 4 bases, with 5 bases sitting between them. The germline V gene encodes CDR1 LGHNA and CDR2 YNLKQL (reference sequence). CDR3 length: 13 amino acids. The CDR3 loop is CASSQEGSETLYF. The CDR3 DNA, read in part, is TGTGCCAGCAGCCAAGAGGGATCAGAAACGCTGTAT.

This clone occurred a few times. The gene names given are mouse names. The CDR3 goes on 1 residue after the read ends, and that part is filled in from the germline J gene. The J gene is TRBJ2-7, the V gene TRBV19; TRBD1 matches 9 bases. Germline-derived CDR1 and CDR2 are FNHDT and SITEND (reference sequence). V was clipped by 4 bases and J by 6 bases; unmatched bases: 2. The length of the CDR3 is 12 residues. The CDR3 DNA, read in part, is TGTGCCAGCAGTCCGGGACAGGGTGAACAGTAC. Protein sequence: CASSPGQGEQY. The whole CDR3 protein reads CASSPGQGEQYF.

Turning to this clone: Genes here carry mouse names. With the read ending 1 residue before the CDR3 end, the germline J gene is used to fill in that end. This chain joins TRBV14 and TRBJ1-4; D is unresolved. The germline V and J ends were trimmed by 2 bases and 1 base, with 6 bases remaining between them. The CDR3 has 14 amino acids. Germline CDR1 SGHDT, CDR2 FRDEAV. Incomplete CDR3 DNA: TGTGCCAGCAGTTTGGGGAGTTCCAACGAAAGATTATTT. This sequence encodes CASSLGSSNERLF. The CDR3, in full, reads CASSLGSSNERLFF.

This clone was counted between two and nine times. Gene names and germline refer to mouse. The read terminates 1 residue ahead of where the CDR3 ends, so the germline J gene completes it. The chain recombines TRBV17 with TRBJ2-3; no clear D gene. The CDR3 is made up of 15 amino acids. V gave up 5 bases and J gave up 0 bases, with 12 bases separating them. The germline CDR1 and CDR2 sequences are MNHDT and YYDKIL. The sequenced CDR3 bases are TGTGCTAGCAGTTTGACTCATACTAGTGCAGAAACGCTGTAT. Protein product: CASSLTHTSAETLY. Given in full, the CDR3 is CASSLTHTSAETLYF.

Notes on this clone: Any gene name here is a mouse gene name. The CDR3 end lies 1 residue beyond the end of the read and is filled in from the germline J gene. V usage is TRBV5 and J usage is TRBJ2-4; TRBD2 agrees at 12 bases. The germline V gene encodes CDR1 LGHNA and CDR2 YNLKQL (reference sequence). V shed 4 bases, J shed 3 bases, and the junction held 2 bases outside the gene matches. The CDR3 has 15 residues. CDR3 residues: CASSRLGGRQNTLYF. Partial CDR3 DNA: TGTGCCAGCAGCCGACTGGGGGGGCGCCAAAACACCTTGTAC.

As for this clone: The gene names given are mouse names. The CDR3 end falls 1 residue outside the read, so it is completed with the germline J gene. The V call is TRBV31, the J call TRBJ2-3; D is unresolved. Looked up from germline, CDR1 is GKSSPN and CDR2 is SITVG. The CDR3 runs to 13 residues. V was clipped by 1 base and J by 0 bases, with 5 bases between them. CDR3 DNA, as far as it was read: TGTGCCTGGAGTCCCCCGAGTGCAGAAACGCTGTAT. Residues: CAWSPPSAETLY. In full, the CDR3 is CAWSPPSAETLYF.

Concerning this clone: The junction and the germline gene differ at one end; a read error may be behind it. Gene and germline names: mouse. The read ends 1 residue shy of where the CDR3 ends; the end is completed using the germline J gene. The chain couples TRBV4 to TRBJ2-3; 9 positions agree with TRBD1. Germline V lookup: CDR1 LGHDT, CDR2 YNNKQL (reference sequence). The CDR3 extends over 14 amino acids. The part of the CDR3 DNA that was read is TGTGCCGGCAGCTTTTACAGGGGGCCAGAAACGCTGTAT. Translating it yields CAGSFYRGPETLY. The full CDR3 sequence reads CAGSFYRGPETLYF.

In the case of this clone: Mouse germline and gene names are used. The read is 1 residue too short to cover the CDR3 end, so that end is filled in from the germline J gene. The V gene is TRBV13-2, the J gene TRBJ2-7; D may be TRBD2 (5 bases). Deletions cut 3 bases from V and 5 bases from J, with 15 bases between. The CDR3 is 14 residues long. In germline, CDR1 is NNHNN, CDR2 SYGAGS (reference sequence). The CDR3 spells CASGAPPLGDEQYF. CDR3 bases read: TGTGCCAGCGGTGCCCCCCCTCTGGGAGATGAACAGTAC.

Worth noting for this clone: Each gene name is a mouse one. With the read ending 1 residue before the CDR3 end, the germline J gene is used to fill in that end. V usage is TRBV5 and J usage is TRBJ1-6; 7 bases align to TRBD1. TRBJ1-6 is flagged as an ORF with uncertain function. Germline V gives CDR1 LGHNA, CDR2 YNLKQL (reference sequence). There are 16 residues in the CDR3. V lost 0 bases to trimming and J lost 4 bases; unmatched junction nucleotides: 3. The part of the CDR3 DNA that was read is TGTGCCAGCAGCCAAGATAACAGGGGTTATAATTCGCCCCTCTAC. Protein: CASSQDNRGYNSPLY. The whole CDR3 is CASSQDNRGYNSPLYF.

As for this clone: Genes and germline come from the mouse. The read ends 1 residue early relative to the CDR3; the germline J gene fills the gap. V and J are TRBV3 and TRBJ2-7, with 8 bases that match TRBD1. In germline, CDR1 is SNHLY, CDR2 FYNGKV (reference sequence). CDR3 length: 12 residues. The ends lost 5 bases at V and 5 bases at J; junction bases unmatched: 2. This CDR3 is CASSQTGDEQYF. The CDR3 bases that were read are TGTGCCAGCAGCCAGACAGGGGATGAACAGTAC.

Regarding this clone: The listed genes are named as in mouse. The missing CDR3 end, 1 residue past where the read stops, is filled in from the germline J gene. J is TRBJ2-5 and V is TRBV2, with 11 positions matching TRBD2. The V segment lost 4 bases and the J segment 5 bases; nucleotides outside the gene matches: 2. CDR1 and CDR2 from the germline V gene are LGHNA and YSYQKL. The CDR3 runs 14 residues. Incomplete CDR3 DNA: TGTGCCAGCAGCCCGGGACTGGGGGTAGACACCCAGTAC. Protein sequence: CASSPGLGVDTQY. The entire CDR3 is CASSPGLGVDTQYF.

Comments on this clone: Gene names are the mouse ones. Read coverage stops 1 residue before the CDR3 terminus; the germline J gene supplies the remainder. The chain uses TRBV5 and TRBJ2-3, with 11 bases fitting TRBD1. Germline CDR1 and CDR2: LGHNA and YNLKQL (reference sequence). The junction had 6 bases not matched to a gene; V was cut back by 0 bases and J by 1 base. The CDR3 totals 18 residues. This chain's CDR3 is CASSQDWTGGDGAETLYF. The DNA read from the CDR3 is TGTGCCAGCAGCCAAGATTGGACAGGGGGCGATGGTGCAGAAACGCTGTAT.

This clone was counted a single time. At one of its ends the junction is not consistent with the germline gene, which may arise from a read error. Gene and germline names: mouse. The CDR3 reads CGAWDRGQNTLYF. The sequenced CDR3 bases are TGTGGTGCTTGGGACAGGGGTCAAAACACCTTGTAC. The chain carries TRBV20 and TRBJ2-4; 9 bases match TRBD1. The read is 1 residue too short to cover the CDR3 end, so that end is filled in from the germline J gene. Germline V lookup: CDR1 GFQATS, CDR2 STVNSAI. The CDR3 has 13 amino acids.

Comments on this clone: Germline and genes: mouse. From the germline J gene comes the end of the CDR3, since the read stops 1 residue before it. This chain links TRBV1 with TRBJ2-5; 7 bases are a match to TRBD2. The CDR3 spans 15 residues. Looked up from germline, CDR1 is NSQYPW and CDR2 is LRSPGD (reference sequence). V lost 0 bases and J lost 2; bases outside the gene matches: 2. The covered CDR3 bases are TGCACCTGCAGTGCAGATATGGGGGGCCAAGACACCCAGTAC. It specifies CTCSADMGGQDTQY. The entire CDR3 reads CTCSADMGGQDTQYF.

Worth noting for this clone: Gene names denote mouse genes. The read falls 1 residue short of the CDR3 end, and the missing part is taken from the germline J gene. The gene calls are TRBV13-2 and TRBJ1-4; 9 bases map to TRBD1. The CDR3 is 16 residues long. Germline V gene data show CDR1 as NNHNN and CDR2 as SYGAGS (reference sequence). Trimming cost V 1 base and J 2 bases; bases outside gene matches: 3. CDR3 bases read: TGTGCCAGCGGTGATCCGGGACAGGGCTCCAACGAAAGATTATTT. Translating gives CASGDPGQGSNERLF. The full CDR3 reads CASGDPGQGSNERLFF.

In the case of this clone: Gene names are mouse gene names. The sequenced fragment ends 1 residue before the CDR3 boundary, so the rest is inferred from the germline J gene. The rearrangement links TRBV19 to TRBJ2-7, with TRBD2 identical over 8 bases. Germline lookup yields CDR1 FNHDT and CDR2 SITEND (reference sequence). This CDR3 region has 12 residues. After removal of 2 bases from V and 5 bases from J, the junction contained 0 bases not matched to a gene. The sequenced CDR3 bases are TGTGCCAGCAGTATGGGGGGGCATGAACAGTAC. Its translation is CASSMGGHEQY. The whole CDR3 is CASSMGGHEQYF.

A remark on this clone: Genes and germline come from the mouse. The read falls 1 residue short of the CDR3 end, and the missing part is taken from the germline J gene. The chain links TRBV13-2 to TRBJ2-2, with 8 bases that match TRBD2. The CDR3 runs 14 residues. The ends lost 0 bases at V and 6 bases at J; junction bases unmatched: 1. CDR1 NNHNN and CDR2 SYGAGS come from the germline V gene (reference sequence). The CDR3 spells CASGDAGGPGQLYF. The covered CDR3 bases are TGTGCCAGCGGTGATGCTGGGGGGCCCGGGCAGCTCTAC.

In regard to this clone: The germline and genes are mouse ones. The CDR3 goes on 1 residue after the read ends, and that part is filled in from the germline J gene. The genes are TRBV5 and TRBJ1-1; TRBD1 is a possible D gene (6 bases). The germline V gene has CDR1 LGHNA and CDR2 YNLKQL (reference sequence). The CDR3 has 15 residues. V was trimmed by 0 bases and J by 0 bases, leaving 8 bases between them. CDR3 amino acids: CASSQEGTPNTEVFF. Partial CDR3 DNA: TGTGCCAGCAGCCAAGAGGGGACACCAAACACAGAAGTCTTC.

This clone was detected a few times. Gene names denote mouse genes. Sequencing ends 1 residue short of the CDR3 end; the germline J gene provides the rest. V and J are TRBV13-1 and TRBJ2-1; 8 nucleotides match TRBD2. This CDR3 spans 15 amino acids. V was clipped by 3 bases and J by 3 bases; unmatched bases: 5. Germline lookup yields CDR1 NSHNY and CDR2 SYGAGN. The sequenced part of the CDR3 DNA is TGTGCCAGCAGTGCGGGGGGGCGCGTCTATGCTGAGCAGTTC. It yields the protein CASSAGGRVYAEQF. The whole CDR3 protein reads CASSAGGRVYAEQFF.

Concerning this clone itself: Gene names refer to mouse genes. The sequenced CDR3 bases are TGTGCCAGCAGCCAAGGGACAGGGCGCTACACAGAAGTCTTC. Its translation is CASSQGTGRYTEVF. In full, the CDR3 is CASSQGTGRYTEVFF. The chain has TRBV5 and TRBJ1-1, with 8 nucleotides matching TRBD1. The read falls 1 residue short of the CDR3 end, and the missing part is taken from the germline J gene. The CDR3 length is 15 residues. The germline gives CDR1 LGHNA, CDR2 YNLKQL (reference sequence). The trim removed 1 base at V and 3 bases at J, leaving 4 bases unmatched.

Note on this clone: Mouse gene names and germline throughout. Coverage ceases 1 residue before the CDR3 finishes, and the germline J gene fills in the end. This chain connects TRBV13-1 to TRBJ1-1; D call uncertain. Trimming shortened V by 1 base and J by 0 bases, and 7 bases separated the two germline ends. CDR3 size: 14 residues. The germline V gene encodes CDR1 NSHNY and CDR2 SYGAGN. The part of the CDR3 DNA that was read is TGTGCCAGCAGTGATCCTCGGACAAACACAGAAGTCTTC. Translated: CASSDPRTNTEVF. The entire CDR3 reads CASSDPRTNTEVFF.

Comment on this clone: Gene and germline names: mouse. Sequencing ends 1 residue short of the CDR3 end; the germline J gene provides the rest. The rearrangement uses TRBV13-2 and TRBJ2-7; 8 positions agree with TRBD2. Germline-derived CDR1 and CDR2 are NNHNN and SYGAGS (reference sequence). Losses at the gene ends were 2 bases for V and 0 bases for J; bases not matched to a gene: 4. The CDR3 sequence is 15 residues long. CDR3 bases read: TGTGCCAGCGGTGAGGGACTGGCGAGCTCCTATGAACAGTAC. This translates into CASGEGLASSYEQY. The entire CDR3 sequence reads CASGEGLASSYEQYF.